These T cell receptor beta chains were read from a single sample in a study of shared clonotypes between healthy human individuals. Here immunoSEQ multiplex PCR was the method, and the copy in TCRdb shows in-frame clones only, minus some. The data hold about 1.5 million clones, with 95% to 99% observed a single time. The material sequenced was naive CD4+ T cells sorted from blood. The receptors originated from a man aged 25 to 45 in good health. CDR3s include the opening cysteine and the closing phenylalanine or tryptophan. D genes are given only for firm matches. Some rows mark clone size as missing; the rest say once, few, many or name a class of expanded clone.

v_gene	abundance	j_gene	d_gene	CDR3aa	CDR3nt
TRBV27	-	TRBJ2-7	TRBD2	CASSPWTSGSQIEQYF	TGTGCCAGCAGTCCGTGGACTAGCGGGAGTCAAATTGAGCAGTACTTC
TRBV5-1	-	TRBJ2-2	TRBD2	CASSSGLAGGLSGELFF	TGCGCCAGCAGCTCAGGACTAGCGGGAGGATTATCCGGGGAGCTGTTTTTT
TRBV7-8	-	TRBJ2-7	-	CASSLVITGPYEQYF	TGTGCCAGCAGCTTAGTCATAACAGGACCCTACGAGCAGTACTTC
TRBV11-2	once	TRBJ2-3	-	CASNRRYTDTQYF	TGTGCCAGCAACCGACGATACACAGATACGCAGTATTTT
TRBV2	once	TRBJ1-3	-	CASSDRVGNTIYF	TGTGCCAGCAGTGATAGGGTTGGAAACACCATATATTTT
TRBV5-5	-	TRBJ2-1	TRBD2	CASSLIPSGIGIYNEQFF	TGTGCCAGCAGCTTGATCCCTAGCGGGATAGGTATCTACAATGAGCAGTTCTTC
TRBV6-6	-	TRBJ2-7	TRBD2	CASSYVAGPYEQYF	TGTGCCAGCAGTTACGTAGCGGGACCCTACGAGCAGTACTTC
TRBV19	-	TRBJ2-1	TRBD1	CASREAGGPYNEQFF	TGTGCCAGCAGAGAAGCAGGGGGACCTTACAATGAGCAGTTCTTC
TRBV4-1	once	TRBJ2-2	-	CASRGTANTGELFF	TGCGCCAGCAGAGGGACTGCGAACACCGGGGAGCTGTTTTTT
TRBV6-5	-	TRBJ2-1	TRBD1	CASFKNRGDEQFF	TGTGCCAGTTTCAAAAACAGGGGCGATGAGCAGTTCTTC
TRBV7-9	-	TRBJ1-2	-	CASSLSRDSYGYTF	TGTGCCAGCAGCTTGAGCAGGGACTCCTATGGCTACACCTTC
TRBV4-2	-	TRBJ1-4	-	CASMTGEKLFF	TGTGCCAGCATGACAGGCGAAAAACTGTTTTTT
TRBV10-1	-	TRBJ2-2	TRBD1	CASSDPRGQGTGELFF	TGCGCCAGCAGTGATCCCAGGGGGCAGGGCACCGGGGAGCTGTTTTTT
TRBV2	-	TRBJ1-5	-	CATLTLADQPQHF	TGTGCCACCTTGACCCTAGCGGATCAGCCCCAGCATTTT
TRBV25-1	-	TRBJ2-6	-	CASSSDRGSSGANVLTF	TGTGCCAGCAGTTCCGATAGGGGAAGCTCTGGGGCCAACGTCCTGACTTTC
TRBV7-9	once	TRBJ2-7	-	CASSPLGRYEQYF	TGTGCCAGCAGCCCCCTTGGGCGTTACGAGCAGTACTTC
TRBV5-1	-	TRBJ2-2	-	CASSLASTGELFF	TGCGCCAGCAGCTTGGCCTCAACCGGGGAGCTGTTTTTT
TRBV6-4	-	TRBJ2-2	TRBD1	CASSKQGANTGELFF	TGTGCCAGCAGTAAACAGGGGGCGAACACCGGGGAGCTGTTTTTT
TRBV5-4	-	TRBJ2-1	TRBD2	CASSLGLAGRNEQFF	TGTGCCAGCAGCTTGGGACTAGCGGGGAGAAATGAGCAGTTCTTC
TRBV19	-	TRBJ2-7	TRBD2	CASSAYPGLAGVIYEQYF	TGTGCCAGTAGTGCCTACCCGGGACTAGCGGGAGTCATCTACGAGCAGTACTTC
TRBV7-9	-	TRBJ2-4	-	CASSDHRGLAKNIQYF	TGTGCCAGCAGTGACCATAGGGGTTTAGCCAAAAACATTCAGTACTTC
TRBV19	-	TRBJ1-3	-	CASSQNSGNTIYF	TGTGCCAGTAGTCAAAACTCTGGAAACACCATATATTTT
TRBV11-3	-	TRBJ2-6	TRBD1	CASSFSGGSGANVLTF	TGTGCCAGCAGCTTTTCAGGGGGCTCTGGGGCCAACGTCCTGACTTTC
TRBV11-2	-	TRBJ2-7	-	CASSLVYEQYF	TGTGCCAGCAGCTTAGTGTACGAGCAGTACTTC
TRBV27	-	TRBJ2-5	-	CASTPRGRFQETQYF	TGTGCCAGCACCCCCAGAGGCAGATTCCAAGAGACCCAGTACTTC
TRBV28	-	TRBJ2-7	-	CASSLLAGSYEQYF	TGTGCCAGCAGTTTATTGGCAGGGTCCTACGAGCAGTACTTC
TRBV11-3	-	TRBJ2-1	TRBD1	CASSLDRTGNNEQFF	TGTGCCAGCAGCTTAGATAGGACAGGGAACAATGAGCAGTTCTTC
TRBV2	-	TRBJ2-3	-	CASSKMPHSTDTQYF	TGTGCCAGCAGCAAGATGCCGCATAGCACAGATACGCAGTATTTT
TRBV9	once	TRBJ2-7	-	CASSVDRSDREQYF	TGTGCCAGCAGCGTAGATAGGAGCGATCGCGAGCAGTACTTC
TRBV7-8	-	TRBJ2-6	-	CASSLVRLLAGSSGANVLTF	TGTGCCAGCAGCTTAGTCAGACTCCTAGCAGGCAGCTCTGGGGCCAACGTCCTGACTTTC
TRBV29-1	-	TRBJ1-1	-	CSVQQDLNTEAFF	TGCAGCGTTCAACAGGATTTGAACACTGAAGCTTTCTTT
TRBV9	-	TRBJ2-7	TRBD2	CASSVGAAGNRDFPYEQYF	TGTGCCAGCAGCGTAGGGGCAGCGGGAAACCGGGACTTTCCCTACGAGCAGTACTTC
TRBV18	-	TRBJ2-7	-	CASSPRTATYEQYF	TGTGCCAGCTCACCCAGGACAGCTACCTACGAGCAGTACTTC
TRBV4-3	-	TRBJ1-1	TRBD1	CASSKQGLGTEAFF	TGCGCCAGCAGCAAACAGGGGCTAGGGACTGAAGCTTTCTTT
TRBV27	-	TRBJ2-2	-	CASSSSFVGNTGELFF	TGTGCCAGCAGTTCGTCCTTTGTCGGGAACACCGGGGAGCTGTTTTTT
TRBV5-8	-	TRBJ1-2	TRBD1	CASSATGGRLNYGYTF	TGTGCCAGCAGCGCGACAGGGGGGCGACTTAACTATGGCTACACCTTC
TRBV9	-	TRBJ1-1	-	CASSSTPNTEAFF	TGTGCCAGCAGCTCGACACCTAACACTGAAGCTTTCTTT